This T cell receptor beta chain comes out of a study of blood T cells in healthy people across ages. In the study overall: With template switching, about one barcoded beta molecule was captured per two T cells.

On this clonotype itself: Its antigen is still unknown.

The second PCR ran about 6 to 12 cycles with a sample-barcoded 5' primer and J-beta primers. TCRdb re-derived calls from the 5' RACE reads in MiXCR, one entry per CDR3 protein. The sample has just under 900,000 distinct CDR3 sequences, around 28% seen once. The CDR3 is 20 residues long. The V and J ends lost 0 bases and 0 bases, in that order; junction bases with no gene match: 14. CDR1 and CDR2 (germline): SGHTA, FQGNSA. Study-wide findings and caveats: Estimated diversity that came from one million T cells was considered an underestimate.

Isolated PBMCs totaled at least 6 million in each sample. The sequence came from an elderly woman in good health. This sequence joins TRBV7-2 and TRBJ2-1, with 7 bases identical to TRBD1. Sequenced input: blood. DNA of the CDR3: TGTGCCAGCAGCTTAGCGTCTGACAGGGTGAGGGGGAGCTCCTACAATGAGCAGTTCTTC. As protein: CASSLASDRVRGSSYNEQFF.